The text below deals with one T cell receptor (beta chain). Its specificity is not known. These data are taken from a study of CD8+CD57+ T cells in acquired aplastic anemia. Study details: DNA recovered from sorted CD4+ and CD8+ cells had a mean of approximately 3.2 ug.

Genomic DNA acted as the template from which TCR beta VDJ combination and CDR3 sequence profiling were carried out. TCRdb called the reads again in MiXCR, with one record for every CDR3 protein. The data hold a few hundred thousand distinct CDR3 sequences, with around three fifths observed a single time. V dropped 2 bases and J dropped 6; count of bases not matched to a gene: 7. CDR1 LNHNV and CDR2 YYDKDF come from the germline V gene (reference sequence). The CDR3 sequence is 15 residues long. The sequenced patients had an expansion of CD8+CD57+ cells seen by flow cytometry. All patients had severe acquired aplastic anemia. General study points: The CD8+ Simpson's diversity of patients and controls was not significantly different.

V usage is TRBV15 and J usage is TRBJ2-4; 7 bases match TRBD2. This TCR was sampled from a human donor with aplastic anemia. Sequences were obtained from sorted CD4+, CD8+, or CD8+CD57+ T cells (not recorded which) from PBMCs. CDR3 in DNA: TGTGCCACCAGCAGATCGACCGAGCGGGGAAACATTCAGTACTTC. It codes for CATSRSTERGNIQYF.